The 2 T cell receptor beta chains given below trace back to one sample, sequenced in a study of blood T cell repertoires in COVID-19. Sequencing used immunoSEQ multiplex PCR; TCRdb keeps in-frame clones, though not all of them. Of roughly 100,000 clones in the sample, about four fifths are singletons; the top ten hold 19%. The sequencing input was peripheral blood. These receptors originate from a human donor in a cohort sampled during active COVID-19.

The rearrangement joins TRBV5-5 to TRBJ1-1; 7 positions match TRBD1. J gave up 4 bases and V 1 base, and 4 bases lay outside the gene matches. CDR3 size: 14 residues. Germline V gene sequence: CDR1 SGHKS, CDR2 YYEKEE (reference sequence). The CDR3 coding sequence is TGTGCCAGCAGCTTGCTACAGGGGACCACTGAAGCTTTCTTT. This sequence encodes CASSLLQGTTEAFF.

This chain uses TRBV5-1 with TRBJ2-7, with 13 bases matching TRBD2. The CDR3 contains 14 residues. Germline lookup yields CDR1 SGHRS and CDR2 YFSETQ. The junction had 5 bases not matched to a gene; V was cut back by 4 bases and J by 7 bases. The CDR3 loop is CASSGTSGMNEQYF. CDR3 coding DNA: TGCGCCAGCAGCGGGACTAGCGGGATGAATGAGCAGTACTTC.